This TCR beta chain was found in a study of early T cells in non-severe SARS-CoV-2 infection. The overall study: Sequencing targeted bulk RNA from unsorted whole blood, leaving chains unpaired.

This clonotype was seen a handful of times. One end of the junction fails to match germline, which may point to a read error. The TCR library protocol was used to attach unique molecular identifiers. These identifiers were attached to individual cDNA molecules. TCRdb re-derived calls from the 5' RACE reads in MiXCR, one entry per CDR3 protein. The sample holds about 76,000 distinct CDR3 sequences; around 11% are singletons and the top ten take roughly 4.7%. The CDR3 covers 14 residues. Germline CDR1 reads SEHNR; CDR2 reads FQNEAQ (reference sequence). Sample: whole blood. The rearrangement joins TRBV7-9 to TRBJ2-7; D is undetermined. The receptor was isolated from an adult who was a healthcare worker with PCR-confirmed SARS-CoV-2 infection or an uninfected control (not recorded which). The CDR3 sequence is CASSLRATAYEQYF. CDR3 DNA sequence: TGTGCCAGCAGCTTAAGGGCAACAGCCTATGAGCAGTACTTC.